A single sample is the source of the 31 T cell receptor beta chains below, sequenced in a study of regulatory T cells in long-lasting Graves disease. Assembly of TCR beta libraries relied on iRepertoire HTBI primers together with Arm-PCR of CDR3 regions. TCRdb analysed the multiplex PCR reads with MiXCR anew, one entry per CDR3 protein. The table lists 530,000 or so distinct CDR3 sequences, about 14% of them singletons. Indicated time point: newly diagnosed GD, antithyroid drugs for less than 3 months. The authors made the TCR library using RNA they extracted from PBMCs. These sequences were also reported in another study, on T cells in Graves' hyperthyroidism and ophthalmopathy.

The sample was peripheral blood mononuclear cells (PBMCs), taken at new diagnosis, from a patient treated with antithyroid drugs. All receptors come from a man aged 30-40 years with Graves disease.

In this sample, this clonotype turned up many times. The chain carries TRBV7-2 and TRBJ2-7; 11 bases match TRBD2. Germline V gene sequence: CDR1 SGHTA, CDR2 FQGNSA. With 5 bases clipped from V and 3 bases from J, the junction kept 6 bases outside the gene matches. This CDR3 contains 15 residues. Here the CDR3 reads CASSPSSGRYYEQYF. For the CDR3, the DNA is TGTGCCAGCAGCCCCTCTAGCGGGAGGTACTACGAGCAGTACTTC.

Written as DNA, the CDR3 is TGTGCCAGCAGACACACAGGGGGTCCCACTGAAGCTTTCTTT. As protein: CASRHTGGPTEAFF. The J gene is TRBJ1-1, the V gene TRBV6-1; 8 bases are shared with TRBD1. J lost 4 bases, V lost 6 bases, and 7 bases had no gene match. The germline V gene encodes CDR1 MNHNS and CDR2 SASEGT. This CDR3 has 14 amino acids.

This clonotype was seen many times. The rearrangement uses TRBV5-6 and TRBJ2-7; TRBD1 matches at 8 bases. This CDR3 spans 15 amino acids. Trimming took 3 bases from V and 4 from J; bases not matched to a gene: 9. Germline V lookup: CDR1 SGHDT, CDR2 YYEEEE. CDR3: CASSSDGQGFYEQYF. As DNA, the CDR3 is TGTGCCAGCAGCTCTGATGGACAGGGATTTTACGAGCAGTACTTC.

The rearrangement uses TRBV27 and TRBJ2-7; D not certain. This CDR3 is 17 amino acids long. V was pared by 1 base and J by 2 bases, with 18 bases between. CDR1 and CDR2 (germline): MNHEY, SMNVEV (reference sequence). The CDR3 spells CASSLLKGSGRPYEQYF. CDR3 nucleotides: TGTGCCAGCAGTTTATTGAAGGGTTCCGGTCGACCCTACGAGCAGTACTTC.

This clonotype was recorded at least ten times. The rearrangement uses TRBV10-3 and TRBJ2-5; D may correspond to TRBD1 or TRBD2 (5 bases each). Trimming shortened V by 4 bases and J by 5 bases, and 11 bases separated the two germline ends. This CDR3 is built from 13 residues. Germline CDR1 and CDR2: ENHRY and SYGVKD. The CDR3 DNA reads TGTGCCATCAGTGTGGGGGAAAGGGAGACCCAGTACTTC. The encoded protein is CAISVGERETQYF.

This clonotype was seen more than once but under ten times. The rearrangement joins TRBV14 to TRBJ2-3; TRBD2 agrees at 15 bases. This CDR3 contains 21 residues. Unmatched junction bases numbered 10, after V lost 0 bases and J lost 0 bases. Germline V gene lookup returns CDR1 SGHDN and CDR2 FVKESK. CDR3 sequence (DNA): TGTGCCAGCAGCCAAGATCGGAGGACTAGCGGGAGGGCCGCAAGCACAGATACGCAGTATTTT. Its protein product is CASSQDRRTSGRAASTDTQYF.

This clonotype was seen a few times. The CDR3 DNA sequence: TGCAGCGTTGAAGATAAACGAAACGTCTATGGCTACACCTTC. This sequence encodes CSVEDKRNVYGYTF. The chain combines TRBV29-1 with TRBJ1-2; D gene ambiguous. Germline lookup yields CDR1 SQVTM and CDR2 ANQGSEA. V was cut by 0 bases and J by 4 bases, with 12 bases left in between. CDR3 length: 14 amino acids.

This clonotype was seen ten or more times. This chain joins TRBV5-5 and TRBJ2-5; 8 nucleotides align to TRBD1. The CDR3 loop spans 15 amino acids. The V gene's germline CDR1 is SGHKS and CDR2 YYEKEE (reference sequence). V gave up 5 bases and J gave up 2 bases; unmatched junction bases: 8. The CDR3 reads CASRPDRGPQETQYF. In DNA, the CDR3 is TGTGCCAGCAGACCTGACAGGGGACCTCAAGAGACCCAGTACTTC.

This clonotype was counted at least ten times. This chain uses TRBV24-1 with TRBJ2-1; 15 nucleotides align to TRBD2. The CDR3 has 19 amino acids. J gave up 1 base and V 3 bases, and 6 bases lay outside the gene matches. The germline V gene encodes CDR1 KGHDR and CDR2 SFDVKD. The CDR3, as DNA: TGTGCCACCAGTGATCCGCGGACTAGCGGGAGGGGGTCCTACAATGAGCAGTTCTTC. Translation: CATSDPRTSGRGSYNEQFF.

There are many counts of this clonotype. The rearrangement joins TRBV7-9 to TRBJ2-1; 8 bases line up with TRBD2. CDR3 length: 16 residues. Trimming cost V 6 bases and J 0 bases; bases outside gene matches: 7. Germline loops: CDR1 SEHNR, CDR2 FQNEAQ (reference sequence). The CDR3 region has the DNA TGTGCCAGCAGGCCTAGAAGCGGGAGCTCCTACAATGAGCAGTTCTTC. Translating it yields CASRPRSGSSYNEQFF.

This clonotype was detected many times. The V call is TRBV28, the J call TRBJ1-3; tentative D call: TRBD1 (6 bases). The CDR3 extends over 15 amino acids. From germline, CDR1 is MDHEN and CDR2 SYDVKM. V lost 5 bases and J lost 2, with 13 bases in between. The CDR3 sequence: CASSATGGPGNTIYF. CDR3 coding DNA: TGTGCCAGCAGTGCGACCGGGGGCCCTGGAAACACCATATATTTT.

This clonotype was seen many times. V is TRBV6-1 and J is TRBJ2-1; 8 positions match TRBD1. V shed 6 bases and J 11 bases; nucleotides not matched to a gene: 12. CDR3 length: 14 amino acids. Germline assignment: CDR1 MNHNS and CDR2 SASEGT. The CDR3 nucleotides are TGTGCCAGCAGCCTCGGGACAGGTGGAACGAAGCAGTTCTTC. Translated, it gives CASSLGTGGTKQFF.

This clonotype has only a few counts. The V call is TRBV2, the J call TRBJ1-5, with D hard to call. The germline V gene encodes CDR1 SNHLY and CDR2 FYNNEI. V lost 6 bases and J lost 0, with 12 bases in between. The CDR3 consists of 15 residues. DNA for the CDR3: TGTGCCAGCAGGCCCGATAGGAATAGCAATCAGCCCCAGCATTTT. Amino acids: CASRPDRNSNQPQHF.

This clonotype was picked up many times. CDR3 loop: CSVGGNTGELFF. The DNA of the CDR3 is TGCAGCGTTGGGGGGAACACCGGGGAGCTGTTTTTT. V and J are TRBV29-1 and TRBJ2-2, with D uncertain. The germline CDR1 and CDR2 sequences are SQVTM and ANQGSEA. The CDR3 loop spans 12 amino acids. V lost 4 bases and J lost 1, with 4 bases in between.

There are many counts of this clonotype. The chain carries TRBV12-3 or TRBV12-4 and TRBJ1-1, with D hard to call. V was shortened by 5 bases and J by 10 bases, with 11 bases between the two germline ends. This CDR3 spans 11 amino acids. Written as DNA, the CDR3 is TGTGCCAGCAGTCTGACGGGAATAGCTTTCTTT. Translated: CASSLTGIAFF.

Concerning this clonotype itself: Compared with germline, one end of the junction differs, possibly owing to a read error. V gene TRBV30 combines with J gene TRBJ1-3; no definite D call. The CDR3 length is 13 residues. Germline CDR1 and CDR2: GTSNPN and SVGIG (reference sequence). CDR3 nucleotide sequence: TGTGCCTGGGATTCTTTCTCTGAAAACACCATATATTTT. It codes for CAWDSFSENTIYF.

This clonotype was detected many times. This rearrangement joins TRBV28 to TRBJ2-5; D unresolved. V lost 5 bases and J lost 5, with 9 bases in between. The CDR3 extends over 12 amino acids. Germline V lookup: CDR1 MDHEN, CDR2 SYDVKM. CDR3 coding DNA: TGTGCCAGCAGTCCCTCCATTGAGACCCAGTACTTC. This encodes CASSPSIETQYF.

Many counts were recorded for this clonotype. The chain has TRBV5-1 and TRBJ1-2; D not certain. In germline, CDR1 is SGHRS, CDR2 YFSETQ. This CDR3 has 13 residues. Trimming cost V 1 base and J 6 bases, with 10 bases left between them. Here the CDR3 DNA reads TGCGCCAGCAGCTTGTTCCCGGAAAATGGCTACACCTTC. It yields the protein CASSLFPENGYTF. The full variable domain, in which reference TRBV5-1 and TRBJ1-2 provide the parts outside the CDR3, is KAGVTQTPRYLIKTRGQQVTLSCSPISGHRSVSWYQQTPGQGLQFLFEYFSETQRNKGNFPGRFSGRQFSNSRSEMNVSTLELGDSALYLCASSLFPENGYTFGSGTRLTVV.

This clonotype has just a few counts. This sequence may be a read error, since a much larger clone differs from it by one base. Here the CDR3 omits its conserved ending phenylalanine or tryptophan, so a read error is the likely source. The rearrangement links TRBV6-2 or TRBV6-3 to TRBJ2-7, with 7 nucleotides matching TRBD2. CDR1 is MNHEY and CDR2 is SVGEGT in the germline V gene. V trimming: 7 bases; J trimming: 5 bases; junction bases outside the gene matches: 11. The length of the CDR3 is 14 residues. CDR3 DNA: TGTGCCAGCACCGAAGGCGGGAGTCTCAACGAGCAGTACCTC. Its translation is CASTEGGSLNEQYL.

This clonotype was seen many times. The chain couples TRBV29-1 to TRBJ1-2, with 7 nucleotides matching TRBD1. Germline-derived CDR1 and CDR2 are SQVTM and ANQGSEA. V lost 3 bases, J lost 0 bases, and 4 bases stayed unmatched. CDR3 length: 14 amino acids. The CDR3 loop is CSVDLQGPNYGYTF. CDR3 sequence (DNA): TGCAGCGTTGACCTACAGGGGCCTAACTATGGCTACACCTTC.

In its sample, this clonotype was seen many times. The V call is TRBV6-4, the J call TRBJ1-2; a weak D match, TRBD1 (6 bases). This CDR3 has 14 residues. CDR1 and CDR2 from the germline V gene are MRHNA and SNTAGT. Deletions cut 0 bases from V and 8 bases from J, with 13 bases between. CDR3 in amino acids: CASSDSAGVGGYTF. The CDR3 bases are TGTGCCAGCAGTGACTCCGCAGGGGTAGGCGGCTACACCTTC.

Regarding this clonotype: This could be a read error, since a much larger clone is one nucleotide away. V and J are TRBV14 and TRBJ2-7; D is undetermined. The germline V and J ends were trimmed by 4 bases and 0 bases, with 13 bases remaining between them. The CDR3 is made up of 15 amino acids. Looked up from germline, CDR1 is SGHDN and CDR2 is FVKESK. The CDR3 coding sequence is TGTGCCAGCAGCCCCGCCGGTCTCAGCTCCTACGAGCAGTACTTC. Translating gives CASSPAGLSSYEQYF.

This clonotype was detected only a few times. The V and J genes are TRBV7-2 and TRBJ2-7; 7 bases line up with TRBD2. After removal of 9 bases from V and 2 bases from J, the junction contained 10 bases not matched to a gene. The CDR3 spans 14 residues. Germline values: CDR1 SGHTA, CDR2 FQGNSA. This CDR3 reads CASGGGPYTYEQYF. The DNA for the CDR3 is TGTGCCAGTGGGGGAGGGCCCTACACCTACGAGCAGTACTTC.

This clonotype appeared many times. The CDR3 loop reads CASSLGSSNEQFF. The CDR3, as DNA: TGTGCCAGCAGCTTAGGGTCTAGCAATGAGCAGTTCTTC. The chain couples TRBV7-6 to TRBJ2-1; D gene ambiguous. Trimming pared 1 base from V and 6 bases from J, leaving 7 bases between. The CDR3 extends over 13 amino acids. Germline V CDR1 and CDR2: SGHVS, FNYEAQ.

This clonotype was detected many times. V and J are TRBV25-1 and TRBJ2-2; TRBD2 agrees at 7 bases. Germline CDR1 MGHDK, CDR2 SYGVNS. V lost 0 bases to trimming and J lost 5 bases; unmatched junction nucleotides: 3. CDR3 size: 15 residues. This CDR3 is CASSEYVGGTGELFF. DNA for the CDR3: TGTGCCAGCAGTGAATACGTGGGAGGGACCGGGGAGCTGTTTTTT.

This clonotype was detected many times. The chain combines TRBV2 with TRBJ1-1; D is unclear. V was shortened by 4 bases and J by 0 bases, with 9 bases between the two germline ends. The V gene's germline CDR1 is SNHLY and CDR2 FYNNEI. The CDR3 has 14 amino acids. DNA for the CDR3: TGTGCCAGCAGTGGTTGGCTGCTGAACACTGAAGCTTTCTTT. Encoded protein: CASSGWLLNTEAFF.

V and J are TRBV6-2 or TRBV6-3 and TRBJ2-1, with TRBD2 matching over 10 bases. After removal of 0 bases from V and 7 bases from J, the junction contained 3 bases not matched to a gene. CDR1 MNHEY and CDR2 SVGEGT come from the germline V gene. The CDR3 has 15 residues. The CDR3 DNA reads as TGTGCCAGCAGTTACTCTGGGACTAGCGTTAATGAGCAGTTCTTC. Translation: CASSYSGTSVNEQFF.

The chain recombines TRBV9 with TRBJ2-3; perhaps TRBD2 as D (5 bases). Trimming shortened V by 0 bases and J by 2 bases, and 10 bases separated the two germline ends. CDR1 is SGDLS and CDR2 is YYNGEE in the germline V gene. This CDR3 spans 15 amino acids. Here the CDR3 reads CASSVGTYYTDTQYF. CDR3 DNA sequence: TGTGCCAGCAGCGTAGGGACTTACTACACAGATACGCAGTATTTT.

This chain joins TRBV5-4 and TRBJ1-2; TRBD1 aligns across 8 bases. Trimming took 3 bases from V and 6 from J; bases not matched to a gene: 7. Germline V CDR1 and CDR2: SGHNT, YYREEE (reference sequence). The CDR3 has 14 residues. The CDR3 DNA reads TGTGCCAGCAGCTCGCCGCAGGGGGCGAATGGCTACACCTTC. Its protein product is CASSSPQGANGYTF.

This clonotype was detected only a few times. The junction does not match germline at one end; this may be a read error. The chain links TRBV27 to TRBJ2-7; TRBD2 is a possible D gene (5 bases). The CDR3 is 13 amino acids. CDR1 and CDR2 (germline): MNHEY, SMNVEV (reference sequence). Here the CDR3 reads CATGGGRTYGQYF. The CDR3 DNA is TGTGCCACCGGTGGCGGGCGAACCTACGGGCAGTACTTC.

The gene calls are TRBV20-1 and TRBJ2-3; D gene uncertain. The CDR3 spans 14 residues. Germline CDR1 and CDR2: DFQATT and SNEGSKA (reference sequence). V lost 1 base and J 6 bases, leaving 14 bases between the germline ends. CDR3 residues: CSARVPDLEDTQYF. The DNA of the CDR3 is TGCAGTGCTAGAGTCCCCGACCTAGAGGATACGCAGTATTTT.